These T cell receptor beta chains were read from a single sample in a study of a mutant IDH1 vaccine in newly diagnosed glioma. For these TCRs, the target antigens are not known. The table came from immunoSEQ multiplex PCR; TCRdb's copy has only in-frame clones and leaves some out. There are more than 30,000 clones in the sample; more than 65% occur only once, and 29% lies in the top ten. The sample here was PBMCs, taken from a glioma patient whose treatment included an IDH1 peptide vaccine. Receptors were obtained from a man aged 25 to 40 with glioma. The CDR3 runs from the conserved cysteine through the conserved F or W. Each record gives: clone size, J gene, D gene, V gene, CDR3 protein, CDR3 DNA. A D gene is named only where the DNA matches it firmly. A clone size is listed for some rows: how often the clone was seen (once, few, many), or a class if it is expanded.

-,TRBJ1-2,-,TRBV28,CASSSPGRDYGYTF,TGTGCCAGCAGCTCCCCCGGAAGAGACTATGGCTACACCTTC
few,TRBJ2-7,-,TRBV7-9,CASSWGRKRTDSYEQYF,TGTGCCAGCAGCTGGGGACGAAAAAGGACAGATTCCTACGAGCAGTACTTC
-,TRBJ1-2,TRBD1,TRBV30,CAWSVYTGTGGLKGGYTF,TGTGCCTGGAGTGTATACACCGGGACAGGGGGTCTAAAGGGGGGCTACACCTTC
-,TRBJ2-3,-,TRBV6-1,CASSESIPSWTSTDTQYF,TGTGCCAGCAGTGAATCAATCCCGTCCTGGACTAGCACAGATACGCAGTATTTT
-,TRBJ2-7,TRBD2,TRBV19,CASSIAWTSGTYEQYF,TGTGCCAGTAGTATTGCTTGGACTAGCGGGACCTACGAGCAGTACTTC
-,TRBJ1-1,-,TRBV5-4,CASSFPGGSNTEAFF,TGTGCCAGCAGCTTTCCGGGAGGATCGAACACTGAAGCTTTCTTT
-,TRBJ2-2,-,TRBV9,CASSVGAPTGELFF,TGTGCCAGCAGCGTAGGGGCTCCGACCGGGGAGCTGTTTTTT
-,TRBJ2-7,-,TRBV5-5,CASSLYYRDPLYEQYF,TGTGCCAGCAGCTTGTACTACAGGGACCCTCTATACGAGCAGTACTTC
-,TRBJ2-7,-,TRBV10-3,CAISEEISPYEQYF,TGTGCCATCAGTGAAGAGATTTCCCCCTACGAGCAGTACTTC
-,TRBJ1-3,-,TRBV30,CAWSKGNTIYF,TGTGCCTGGAGTAAAGGAAACACCATATATTTT
-,TRBJ1-1,-,TRBV5-6,CASSRGPNTEAFF,TGTGCCAGCAGCCGGGGACCAAACACTGAAGCTTTCTTT
-,TRBJ1-1,-,TRBV15,CATSRGGLGNTEAFF,TGTGCCACCAGCAGAGGGGGTCTGGGGAACACTGAAGCTTTCTTT
-,TRBJ1-6,-,TRBV30,CAWSAPGTYNSPLHF,TGTGCCTGGAGTGCCCCCGGGACCTATAATTCACCCCTCCACTTT
few,TRBJ2-7,-,TRBV27,CASSLSPDSTAYEQYF,TGTGCCAGCAGTTTATCGCCGGACAGCACTGCCTACGAGCAGTACTTC
-,TRBJ2-1,-,TRBV5-6,CASSLAETDPYNEQFF,TGTGCCAGCAGCTTGGCGGAGACAGACCCCTACAATGAGCAGTTCTTC
-,TRBJ2-1,-,TRBV2,CASKEVPSYNEQFF,TGTGCCAGCAAAGAGGTCCCTTCCTACAATGAGCAGTTCTTC
-,TRBJ2-7,TRBD2,TRBV9,CASSLTSGRSYEQYF,TGTGCCAGCAGCCTAACTAGCGGGCGTTCCTACGAGCAGTACTTC
-,TRBJ1-2,-,TRBV5-1,CASSLSGLAGAF,TGCGCCAGCAGCTTGAGTGGGCTGGCCGGCGCCTTC
-,TRBJ2-7,-,TRBV5-1,CASSLDGGREQYF,TGCGCCAGCAGCTTGGACGGGGGTCGGGAGCAGTACTTC
-,TRBJ2-2,TRBD2,TRBV11-2,CASRPGTSGRANSGELFF,TGTGCCAGCAGACCCGGGACTAGCGGGAGGGCCAATTCCGGGGAGCTGTTTTTT
-,TRBJ2-6,-,TRBV5-6,CASLYYRASGANVLTF,TGTGCCAGCCTCTATTACAGGGCCTCCGGGGCCAACGTCCTGACTTTC
-,TRBJ2-6,-,TRBV18,CASSPPSSGANVLTF,TGTGCCAGCTCACCACCCAGCTCTGGGGCCAACGTCCTGACTTTC
-,TRBJ1-1,-,TRBV5-1,CASAVGGSNTEAFF,TGCGCCAGCGCAGTCGGGGGTTCGAACACTGAAGCTTTCTTT
-,TRBJ1-1,-,TRBV30,CAWSPRLRGTEAFF,TGTGCCTGGAGTCCCCGACTGAGGGGAACTGAAGCTTTCTTT
-,TRBJ1-2,-,TRBV5-4,CASSPIRGNGYTF,TGTGCCAGCAGCCCAATTCGGGGAAATGGCTACACCTTC
-,TRBJ2-7,TRBD2,TRBV14,CASSQDRGLIPGEQYF,TGTGCCAGCAGCCAAGATAGGGGACTAATTCCCGGCGAGCAGTACTTC